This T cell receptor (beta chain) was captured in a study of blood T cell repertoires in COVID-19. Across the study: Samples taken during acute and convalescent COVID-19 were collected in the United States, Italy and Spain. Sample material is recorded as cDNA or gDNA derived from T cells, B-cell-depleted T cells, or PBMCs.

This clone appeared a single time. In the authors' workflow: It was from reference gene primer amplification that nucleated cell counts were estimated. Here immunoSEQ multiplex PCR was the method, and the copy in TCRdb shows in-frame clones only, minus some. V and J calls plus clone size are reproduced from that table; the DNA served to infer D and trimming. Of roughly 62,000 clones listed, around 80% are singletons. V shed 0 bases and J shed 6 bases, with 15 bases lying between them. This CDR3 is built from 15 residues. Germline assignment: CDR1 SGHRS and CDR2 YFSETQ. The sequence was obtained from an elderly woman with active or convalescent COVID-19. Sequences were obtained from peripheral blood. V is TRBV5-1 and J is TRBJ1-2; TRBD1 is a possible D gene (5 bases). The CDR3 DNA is TGCGCCAGCAGCTTGGGCCAGGGCACCCTACATGGCTACACCTTC. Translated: CASSLGQGTLHGYTF.